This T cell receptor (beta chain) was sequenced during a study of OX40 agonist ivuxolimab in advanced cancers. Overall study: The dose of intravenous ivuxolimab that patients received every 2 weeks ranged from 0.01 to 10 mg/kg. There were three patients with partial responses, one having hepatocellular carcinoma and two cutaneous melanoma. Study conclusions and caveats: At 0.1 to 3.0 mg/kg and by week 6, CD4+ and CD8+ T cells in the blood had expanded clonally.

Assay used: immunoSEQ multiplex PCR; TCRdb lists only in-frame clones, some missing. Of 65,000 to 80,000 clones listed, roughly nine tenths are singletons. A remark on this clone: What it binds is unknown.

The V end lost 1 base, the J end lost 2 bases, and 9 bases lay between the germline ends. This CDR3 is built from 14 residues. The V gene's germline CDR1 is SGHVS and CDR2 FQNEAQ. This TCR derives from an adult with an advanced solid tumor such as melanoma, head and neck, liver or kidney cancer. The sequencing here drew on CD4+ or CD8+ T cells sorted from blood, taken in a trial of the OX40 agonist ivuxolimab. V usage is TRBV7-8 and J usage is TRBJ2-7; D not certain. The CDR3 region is CASSLVEETYEQYF. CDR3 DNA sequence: TGTGCCAGCAGCTTAGTCGAGGAAACCTACGAGCAGTACTTC. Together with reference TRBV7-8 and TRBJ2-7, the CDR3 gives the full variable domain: GAGVSQSPRYKVAKRGQDVALRCDPISGHVSLFWYQQALGQGPEFLTYFQNEAQLDKSGLPSDRFFAERPEGSVSTLKIQRTQQEDSAVYLCASSLVEETYEQYFGPGTRLTVT.